These 12 T cell receptor beta chains share one sample of origin, sequenced in a study of blood T cells in healthy people across ages. For the second PCR, which ran for about 7 to 11 cycles, a sample-barcoded 5' primer and a J-beta primer mix were used. A single record per CDR3 protein comes from TCRdb applying MiXCR to the 5' RACE reads. In the table there are about 650,000 distinct CDR3 sequences, over 40% of which are singletons. The sample was blood. The receptors originated from an elderly woman in good health.

The chain combines TRBV2 with TRBJ1-1; no clear D. V shed 4 bases and J shed 6 bases, with 12 bases lying between them. This CDR3 spans 13 amino acids. The germline gives CDR1 SNHLY, CDR2 FYNNEI. CDR3 coding DNA: TGTGCCAGCAGTGGCCAGGTGGAGTCTGAAGCTTTCTTT. Its protein product is CASSGQVESEAFF. Full variable domain (outside the CDR3, taken from reference TRBV2 and TRBJ1-1): EPEVTQTPSHQVTQMGQEVILRCVPISNHLYFYWYRQILGQKVEFLVSFYNNEISEKSEIFDDQFSVERPDGSNFTLKIRSTKLEDSAMYFCASSGQVESEAFFGQGTRLTVV.

This chain uses TRBV6-1 with TRBJ1-2; no clear D gene. From germline, CDR1 is MNHNS and CDR2 SASEGT. The V gene lost 1 base and the J gene lost 12 bases, with 15 bases spanning the gap. The CDR3 has 13 amino acids. The CDR3 region has the DNA TGTGCCAGCAGTGAAGTCCCGGCTCGCGGGGACACCTTC. Translated, it gives CASSEVPARGDTF.

This rearrangement joins TRBV12-3 or TRBV12-4 to TRBJ2-3, with D unresolved. V lost 0 bases to trimming and J lost 6 bases, with 10 bases between them. This CDR3 is 14 amino acids long. CDR3 sequence reads: CASSLAIYPDTQYF. Here the CDR3 DNA reads TGTGCCAGCAGTTTAGCGATATATCCGGATACGCAGTATTTT.

This clonotype occurred many times. This chain connects TRBV12-3 or TRBV12-4 to TRBJ2-7; 7 bases match TRBD1. V trimming: 6 bases; J trimming: 2 bases; junction bases outside the gene matches: 10. The CDR3 loop spans 15 amino acids. CDR3 sequence reads: CASSQRQGVPYEQYF. The DNA for the CDR3 is TGTGCCAGCAGCCAAAGACAGGGAGTTCCCTACGAGCAGTACTTC.

Many counts were recorded for this clonotype. The CDR3 loop is CSGDSPTDTQYF. For the CDR3, the DNA is TGCAGCGGGGACTCCCCCACAGATACGCAGTATTTT. The chain links TRBV29-1 to TRBJ2-3; a possible D gene is TRBD2 (6 bases). CDR3 size: 12 residues. The V gene lost 7 bases and the J gene lost 2 bases, with 10 bases spanning the gap. The germline V gene encodes CDR1 SQVTM and CDR2 ANQGSEA.

This clonotype has only a few counts. The chain is built from TRBV5-1 and TRBJ2-1, with a possible D match to TRBD2 (7 bases). CDR1 is SGHRS and CDR2 is YFSETQ in the germline V gene. The CDR3 is 15 residues long. The V and J ends lost 4 bases and 10 bases respectively, with 21 bases between them. CDR3 sequence: CASSPLGAGVGEQFF. Written as DNA, the CDR3 is TGCGCCAGCAGCCCTTTGGGGGCGGGAGTAGGAGAGCAGTTCTTC.

Remarks on this clonotype: Germline is not matched at one junction end, which may reflect a read error. The chain uses TRBV12-3 or TRBV12-4 and TRBJ2-1; weak D call: TRBD1 (6 bases). This CDR3 is 12 amino acids long. In DNA, the CDR3 is TGTGCCAGCAGTAGCGACGCACAGGGCCTGGGCTTC. This translates into CASSSDAQGLGF.

Points on this clonotype: A much larger clone lies one base from this, so it may be a read error. The V call is TRBV29-1, the J call TRBJ2-5; D is unresolved. The CDR3 runs to 12 residues. CDR1 is SQVTM and CDR2 is ANQGSEA in the germline V gene. The V and J ends lost 7 bases and 5 bases respectively, with 14 bases between them. For the CDR3, the DNA is TGCAGCGCAGATCAGGTGGACGAGACCCAGTACTTC. This translates into CSADQVDETQYF.

This clonotype appeared many times. The chain carries TRBV4-2 and TRBJ2-2; D might be TRBD1 (6 bases). The CDR3 is made up of 15 amino acids. From germline, CDR1 is LGHNA and CDR2 YNFKEQ. V lost 5 bases to trimming and J lost 2 bases, with 12 bases between them. This chain's CDR3 is CASSGRDINTGELFF. CDR3 DNA sequence: TGTGCCAGCAGCGGCCGGGACATAAACACCGGGGAGCTGTTTTTT.

This clonotype was observed at least ten times. V usage is TRBV3-1 and J usage is TRBJ2-7; 7 bases agree with TRBD2. The CDR3 runs 15 residues. Germline V lookup: CDR1 LGHDT, CDR2 YNNKEL (reference sequence). Trimming took 4 bases from V and 0 from J; bases not matched to a gene: 6. The CDR3 DNA is TGTGCCAGCAGCCGTTATAGCGGGTCCTCCTACGAGCAGTACTTC. Translating it yields CASSRYSGSSYEQYF.

The chain is built from TRBV3-1 and TRBJ2-4; TRBD1 or TRBD2 may be the D gene (6 bases each). The J call is in doubt because the DNA end fits TRBJ2-7 better. CDR1 is LGHDT, CDR2 YNNKEL, per germline (reference sequence). CDR3 size: 15 residues. In DNA, the CDR3 is TGTGCCAGCAGCCGCCCCGGCGGGACAACCTACGAGCAGTACTTC. This translates into CASSRPGGTTYEQYF.

The sample holds many counts of this clonotype. The chain employs TRBV7-3 and TRBJ2-1, with D uncertain. This CDR3 spans 13 amino acids. Germline V lookup: CDR1 SGHTA, CDR2 FQGTGA. V dropped 0 bases and J dropped 9 bases, with 9 bases sitting between them. The CDR3 here is CASSLTHLREQFF. As DNA, the CDR3 is TGTGCCAGCAGCTTAACTCACTTGCGTGAGCAGTTCTTC. The whole variable domain, filled in from reference TRBV7-3 and TRBJ2-1, reads GAGVSQTPSNKVTEKGKYVELRCDPISGHTALYWYRQSLGQGPEFLIYFQGTGAADDSGLPNDRFFAVRPEGSVSTLKIQRTERGDSAVYLCASSLTHLREQFFGPGTRLTVL.